The source of this T cell receptor (beta chain) is a study of cytomegalovirus exposure and HLA in healthy donors. Amplification used 60 Vbeta primers and 13 Jbeta primers. TCRdb's copy holds only in-frame clones and misses some; the assay was immunoSEQ multiplex PCR. This table holds 130,000 or so clones. The CDR3 contains 14 residues. V shed 3 bases and J shed 0 bases, with 6 bases lying between them. Germline CDR1 reads SGHNT; CDR2 reads YENEEA. The clonotype comes from a woman in her forties in good health and CMV-seropositive. This chain joins TRBV11-3 and TRBJ2-1, with D tentatively TRBD2 (5 bases). Material: PBMCs. CDR3 sequence (DNA): TGTGCCAGCAGCTTTAGCGACTCCTACAATGAGCAGTTCTTC. It encodes CASSFSDSYNEQFF.